This paragraph covers one T cell receptor beta chain sequence. This clonotype was picked up a small number of times. The specificity of this receptor is unknown. No much larger clone exists at a distance of one base, and base qualities are not known. Trimming removed 2 bases from V and 0 bases from J, leaving 6 bases between the germline ends. The CDR3 measures 14 amino acids from cysteine to phenylalanine. Only the CDR3 DNA stays, 42 bases, in frame from base 1. Per the germline V gene, SGHDT is the CDR1 and YYEEEE is the CDR2. The data are from a study of response to subunit inactivated influenza vaccine (dated by TCRdb to 2017 to 2018). Background for the entire study: The study used deep quantitative T cell receptor repertoire profiling to track responses to a trivalent subunit inactivated influenza vaccine.

Library generation was performed with RT-PCR. Instrument used: Illumina HiSeq 2500. In-frame beta chains were kept once TCRdb had trimmed the public reads at Q25 with fastp and called clones with MiXCR. Each record represents a unique CDR3 protein, reported with the most common genes and DNA among its rows. The sample yields about half a million distinct CDR3 sequences; about 25% were counted once. Approximately 2% of the sample is in the top ten clones. Points the paper makes about the study in general: The authors suggested that each seasonal influenza vaccination may recruit only a limited number of new T cells.

Material: CD4+ T cells sorted from PBMCs, obtained 4 to 6 days after vaccination. This receptor chain uses TRBV5-6 and TRBJ1-3, with the D gene not clear enough to name. The source of this sequence is a man in his forties or fifties who received an inactivated influenza vaccine. Donor details come from another sample of the same person, matched by shared clones. The nucleotide sequence is TGTGCCAGCAGCTTTTACGCCTCTGGAAACACCATATATTTT. It is translated as CASSFYASGNTIYF.